A single sample gave rise to the 20 T cell receptor beta chains below, sequenced in a study of cytomegalovirus exposure and HLA in healthy donors. In the PCR, 60 Vbeta and 13 Jbeta primers were used. The repertoire was sequenced with immunoSEQ multiplex PCR; TCRdb's copy has only in-frame clones and lacks some. This sample carries about 31,000 clones, around 60% of them seen once, and the ten largest clones take about a fifth. Sequencing was performed on PBMCs. These receptors were taken from a man over 45 in good health and CMV-seropositive.

This clone occurred a few times. The rearrangement links TRBV4-3 to TRBJ2-1; 8 bases map to TRBD1. Germline V lookup: CDR1 LGHNA, CDR2 YSLEER. V gave up 1 base and J gave up 6 bases; unmatched junction bases: 2. This CDR3 is built from 14 residues. The CDR3 sequence is CASSQGDRGNEQFF. For the CDR3, the DNA is TGCGCCAGCAGCCAAGGAGACAGGGGCAATGAGCAGTTCTTC.

The rearrangement uses TRBV6-5 and TRBJ2-4; TRBD1 might be the D (6 bases). Germline assignment: CDR1 MNHEY and CDR2 SVGAGI. V was cut by 6 bases and J by 9 bases, with 12 bases left in between. The CDR3 sequence is 12 residues long. In nucleotides, the CDR3 is TGTGCCAGCAGAAATGGGGGCGGCATTCAGTACTTC. Residues: CASRNGGGIQYF.

This clone appeared a few times. This chain uses TRBV4-1 with TRBJ2-1, with a weak D call TRBD1 (6 bases). The CDR3 contains 16 residues. Germline assignment: CDR1 MGHRA and CDR2 YSYEKL. Trimming pared 0 bases from V and 4 bases from J, leaving 13 bases between. CDR3 sequence reads: CASSQDIGTRYNEQFF. For the CDR3, the DNA is TGCGCCAGCAGCCAAGATATAGGGACAAGATACAATGAGCAGTTCTTC.

A few counts support this clone. The V gene is TRBV5-4, the J gene TRBJ2-5, with 9 nucleotides matching TRBD2. The CDR3 sequence is 14 residues long. Germline V gene data show CDR1 as SGHNT and CDR2 as YYREEE (reference sequence). V was pared by 5 bases and J by 8 bases, with 10 bases of the junction left unmatched. CDR3 coding DNA: TGTGCCAGCAGTTTAGCGGGGGCGATGGATACCCAGTACTTC. It is translated as CASSLAGAMDTQYF.

The chain links TRBV28 to TRBJ1-2, with D unresolved. The CDR3 runs 13 residues. Germline V gene sequence: CDR1 MDHEN, CDR2 SYDVKM. V dropped 6 bases and J dropped 8 bases, with 16 bases sitting between them. CDR3 loop: CASRTGSAEGYTF. The CDR3 DNA reads as TGTGCCAGCAGAACCGGGAGCGCGGAGGGCTACACCTTC.

The rearrangement joins TRBV27 to TRBJ2-1; TRBD2 is a possible D gene (6 bases). V dropped 5 bases and J dropped 14 bases, with 19 bases sitting between them. CDR3 length: 13 residues. Germline CDR1 is MNHEY and CDR2 is SMNVEV (reference sequence). The CDR3 loop reads CASSLQNGGMEFF. Written as DNA, the CDR3 is TGTGCCAGCAGTCTCCAAAACGGAGGGATGGAGTTCTTC.

The gene calls are TRBV5-6 and TRBJ2-5, with TRBD1 matching over 8 bases. Unmatched junction bases numbered 11, after V lost 4 bases and J lost 9 bases. There are 14 residues in the CDR3. Per germline, CDR1 SGHDT and CDR2 YYEEEE. The CDR3 DNA reads TGTGCCAGCAGCCTAGGACAGGGTGAGAAAGCCCAGTACTTC. This codes for CASSLGQGEKAQYF.

The genes are TRBV19 and TRBJ2-1; 7 bases fit TRBD1. The CDR3 runs to 13 residues. The trim removed 7 bases at V and 9 bases at J, leaving 9 bases unmatched. Per germline, CDR1 LNHDA and CDR2 SQIVND (reference sequence). For the CDR3, the DNA is TGTGCCAGTAAAGGACAGGAGAGGGGTGAGCAGTTCTTC. Translated, it gives CASKGQERGEQFF.

The rearrangement uses TRBV28 and TRBJ2-7; D is uncertain. Germline V lookup: CDR1 MDHEN, CDR2 SYDVKM. This CDR3 has 9 residues. V was clipped by 6 bases and J by 12 bases, with 9 bases between them. CDR3 sequence reads: CASRPTSYF. CDR3 nucleotides: TGTGCCAGCAGGCCGACATCGTACTTC.

The chain has TRBV6-5 and TRBJ2-7; the match to TRBD1 covers 8 bases. V trimming: 4 bases; J trimming: 6 bases; junction bases outside the gene matches: 8. Germline V gives CDR1 MNHEY, CDR2 SVGAGI. The CDR3 consists of 14 residues. CDR3 protein: CASSSGGWVGEQYF. CDR3 sequence (DNA): TGTGCCAGCAGTTCAGGGGGCTGGGTAGGCGAGCAGTACTTC.

The chain combines TRBV28 with TRBJ1-5, with D maybe TRBD1 (6 bases). CDR1 and CDR2 (germline): MDHEN, SYDVKM. CDR3 length: 15 amino acids. With 4 bases removed from V and 7 bases from J, the gap between germline ends came to 17 bases. Here the CDR3 DNA reads TGTGCCAGCAGTTCTAGTCAGGGGATTGCCCAGCCCCAGCATTTT. Encoded protein: CASSSSQGIAQPQHF.

The V and J genes are TRBV5-1 and TRBJ2-5, with 14 nucleotides matching TRBD2. CDR3 length equals 15 residues. V shed 3 bases, J shed 3 bases, and the junction held 1 base outside the gene matches. Germline V CDR1 and CDR2: SGHRS, YFSETQ. CDR3 bases: TGCGCCAGCAGCTCGGGACTAGCGGGGGAAGAGACCCAGTACTTC. It translates to CASSSGLAGEETQYF.

This clone showed up just a few times. The chain employs TRBV30 and TRBJ2-5; D gene unclear. The assigned J gene may be wrong: the sequence end matches TRBJ2-7 better. The CDR3 totals 13 residues. Germline V gives CDR1 GTSNPN, CDR2 SVGIG (reference sequence). The CDR3 is CAWSVPPTHEQYF. The CDR3 DNA reads as TGTGCCTGGAGTGTACCCCCCACCCACGAGCAGTACTTC.

The V and J genes are TRBV9 and TRBJ1-3; possibly TRBD1 for D (6 bases). CDR3 length: 16 amino acids. Germline CDR1 SGDLS, CDR2 YYNGEE. The V end lost 2 bases, the J end lost 0 bases, and 12 bases lay between the germline ends. The CDR3 sequence is CASSVGQLFSGNTIYF. DNA for the CDR3: TGTGCCAGCAGCGTTGGACAGCTCTTCTCTGGAAACACCATATATTTT.

This clone was detected a few times. The J gene is TRBJ2-7, the V gene TRBV6-5; tentatively, D is TRBD1 (5 bases). Trimming removed 0 bases from V and 12 bases from J, with 12 bases in between. The germline V gene has CDR1 MNHEY and CDR2 SVGAGI. This CDR3 has 12 residues. CDR3 region: CASSYSTTALYF. CDR3 nucleotide sequence: TGTGCCAGCAGTTACTCGACGACAGCCCTGTACTTC.

The rearrangement links TRBV7-9 to TRBJ1-5, with D hard to call. Per germline, CDR1 SEHNR and CDR2 FQNEAQ (reference sequence). The CDR3 has 12 amino acids. Trimming shortened V by 5 bases and J by 4 bases, and 6 bases separated the two germline ends. This CDR3 is CASSPLNQPQHF. The CDR3 DNA reads as TGTGCCAGCAGCCCCCTGAATCAGCCCCAGCATTTT.

The rearrangement joins TRBV6-1 to TRBJ2-7; tentatively, D is TRBD2 (5 bases). The germline CDR1 and CDR2 sequences are MNHNS and SASEGT. Trimming pared 2 bases from V and 0 bases from J, leaving 11 bases between. The CDR3 length is 15 residues. CDR3 sequence (DNA): TGTGCCAGCAGTGAATTAAGCGGTAGCTCCTACGAGCAGTACTTC. It yields the protein CASSELSGSSYEQYF.

The chain has TRBV18 and TRBJ2-7; TRBD2 agrees at 12 bases. Germline assignment: CDR1 KGHSH and CDR2 LQKENI. The J segment lost 7 bases and the V segment lost 4 bases, leaving 5 bases of the junction unmatched. The CDR3 consists of 14 residues. The CDR3 protein is CASSRLAGAGEQYF. Written as DNA, the CDR3 is TGTGCCAGCTCACGACTAGCGGGAGCGGGGGAGCAGTACTTC. The whole variable domain, filled in from reference TRBV18 and TRBJ2-7, reads NAGVMQNPRHLVRRRGQEARLRCSPMKGHSHVYWYRQLPEEGLKFMVYLQKENIIDESGMPKERFSAEFPKEGPSILRIQQVVRGDSAAYFCASSRLAGAGEQYFGPGTRLTVT.

This clone has only a few counts. This chain links TRBV5-1 with TRBJ1-5, with no clear D. CDR1 is SGHRS, CDR2 YFSETQ, per germline. Trimming cost V 8 bases and J 7 bases, with 7 bases left between them. The CDR3 runs to 10 residues. This CDR3 is CARTKQPQHF. CDR3 bases: TGCGCCAGAACAAAGCAGCCCCAGCATTTT.

V usage is TRBV4-2 and J usage is TRBJ2-2, with D possibly matching TRBD1 (5 bases). The V end was cut by 0 bases, the J end by 1 base, with 9 bases between. The CDR3 length is 16 residues. From germline, CDR1 is LGHNA and CDR2 YNFKEQ. CDR3 residues: CASSQEAGMNTGELFF. DNA of the CDR3: TGTGCCAGCAGCCAAGAAGCAGGGATGAACACCGGGGAGCTGTTTTTT.